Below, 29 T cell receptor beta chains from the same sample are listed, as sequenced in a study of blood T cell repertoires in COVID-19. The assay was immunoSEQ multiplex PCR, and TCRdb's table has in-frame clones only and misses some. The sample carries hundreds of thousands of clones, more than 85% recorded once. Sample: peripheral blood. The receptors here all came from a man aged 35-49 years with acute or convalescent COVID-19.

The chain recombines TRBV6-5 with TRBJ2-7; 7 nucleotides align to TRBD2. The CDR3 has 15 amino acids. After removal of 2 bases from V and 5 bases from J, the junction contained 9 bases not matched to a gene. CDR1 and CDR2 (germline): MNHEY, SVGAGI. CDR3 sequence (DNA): TGTGCCAGCAGTTACCTGGGGGGGAGAGGTGACGAGCAGTACTTC. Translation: CASSYLGGRGDEQYF.

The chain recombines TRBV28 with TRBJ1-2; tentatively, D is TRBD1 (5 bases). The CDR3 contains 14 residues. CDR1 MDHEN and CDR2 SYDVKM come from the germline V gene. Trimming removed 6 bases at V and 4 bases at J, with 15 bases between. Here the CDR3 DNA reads TGTGCCAGCAGACGTGAAGGGGTCGGCTATGGCTACACCTTC. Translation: CASRREGVGYGYTF.

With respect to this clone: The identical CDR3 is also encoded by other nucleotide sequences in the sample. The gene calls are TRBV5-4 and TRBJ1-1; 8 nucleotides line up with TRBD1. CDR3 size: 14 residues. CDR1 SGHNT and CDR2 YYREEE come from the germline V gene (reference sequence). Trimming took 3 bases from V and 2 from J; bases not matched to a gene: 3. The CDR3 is CASSSGQGNTEAFF. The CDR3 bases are TGTGCCAGCAGCTCTGGACAGGGTAACACTGAAGCTTTCTTT.

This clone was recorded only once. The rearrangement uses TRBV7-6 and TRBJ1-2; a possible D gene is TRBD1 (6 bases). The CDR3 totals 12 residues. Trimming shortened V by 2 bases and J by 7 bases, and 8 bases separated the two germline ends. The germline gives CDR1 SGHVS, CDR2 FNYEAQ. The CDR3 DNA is TGTGCCAGCAGCTTAATACAGGGTGGCTACACCTTC. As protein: CASSLIQGGYTF. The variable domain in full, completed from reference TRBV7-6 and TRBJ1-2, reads GAGVSQSPRYKVTKRGQDVALRCDPISGHVSLYWYRQALGQGPEFLTYFNYEAQQDKSGLPNDRFSAERPEGSISTLTIQRTEQRDSAMYRCASSLIQGGYTFGSGTRLTVV.

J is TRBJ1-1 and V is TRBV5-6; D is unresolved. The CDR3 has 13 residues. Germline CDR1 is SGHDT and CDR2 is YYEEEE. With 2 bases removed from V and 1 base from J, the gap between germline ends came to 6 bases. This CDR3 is CASSFGENTEAFF. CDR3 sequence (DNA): TGTGCCAGCAGCTTCGGGGAGAACACTGAAGCTTTCTTT.

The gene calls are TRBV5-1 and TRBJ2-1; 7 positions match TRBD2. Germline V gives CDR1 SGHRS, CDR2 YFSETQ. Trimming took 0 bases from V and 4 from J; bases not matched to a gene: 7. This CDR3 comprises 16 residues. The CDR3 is CASSLAASGQYNEQFF. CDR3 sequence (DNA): TGCGCCAGCAGCTTGGCGGCTAGCGGCCAATACAATGAGCAGTTCTTC.

CDR3 in amino acids: CASSLWTGRGNTEAFF. The CDR3 DNA follows: TGTGCCAGCAGCTTATGGACAGGGCGGGGGAACACTGAAGCTTTCTTT. The chain carries TRBV5-8 and TRBJ1-1; 8 bases map to TRBD1. This CDR3 contains 16 residues. Unmatched junction bases numbered 7, after V lost 2 bases and J lost 1 base. Germline CDR1 is SGHTS and CDR2 is YDEGEE.

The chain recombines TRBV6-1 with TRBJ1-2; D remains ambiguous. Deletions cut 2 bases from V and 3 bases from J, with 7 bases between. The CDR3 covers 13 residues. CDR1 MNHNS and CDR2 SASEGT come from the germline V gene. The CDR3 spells CASSERGDYGYTF. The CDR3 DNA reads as TGTGCCAGCAGTGAACGAGGAGACTATGGCTACACCTTC.

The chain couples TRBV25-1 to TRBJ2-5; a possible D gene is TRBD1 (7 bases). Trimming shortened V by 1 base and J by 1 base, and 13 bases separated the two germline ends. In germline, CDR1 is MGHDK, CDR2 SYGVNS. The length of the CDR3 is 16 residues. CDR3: CASSEWAGGFQETQYF. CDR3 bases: TGTGCCAGCAGTGAATGGGCAGGGGGGTTCCAAGAGACCCAGTACTTC.

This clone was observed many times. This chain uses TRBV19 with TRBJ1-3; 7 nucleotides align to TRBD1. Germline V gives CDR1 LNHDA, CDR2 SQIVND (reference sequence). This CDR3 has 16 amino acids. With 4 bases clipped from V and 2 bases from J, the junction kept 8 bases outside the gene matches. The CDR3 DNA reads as TGTGCCAGTAGTAGCGGTCGACAGGGTACTGGAAACACCATATATTTT. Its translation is CASSSGRQGTGNTIYF.

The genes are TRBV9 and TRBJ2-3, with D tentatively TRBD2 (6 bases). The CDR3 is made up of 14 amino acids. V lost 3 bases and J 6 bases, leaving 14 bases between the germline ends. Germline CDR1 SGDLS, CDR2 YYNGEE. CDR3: CASSGGTPGDTQYF. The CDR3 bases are TGTGCCAGCAGCGGAGGGACTCCCGGGGATACGCAGTATTTT.

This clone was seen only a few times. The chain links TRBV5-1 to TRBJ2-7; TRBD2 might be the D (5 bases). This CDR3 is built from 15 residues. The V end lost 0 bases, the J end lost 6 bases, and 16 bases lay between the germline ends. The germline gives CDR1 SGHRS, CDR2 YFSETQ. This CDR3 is CASSLALFGKGEQYF. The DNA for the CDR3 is TGCGCCAGCAGCTTGGCGTTATTCGGGAAGGGCGAGCAGTACTTC.

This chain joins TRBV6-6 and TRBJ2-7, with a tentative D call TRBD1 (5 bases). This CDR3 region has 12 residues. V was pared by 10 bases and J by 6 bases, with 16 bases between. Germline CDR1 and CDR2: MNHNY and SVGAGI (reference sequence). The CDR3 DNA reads TGTGCCACCGCTAAGGGGTTCGGCGAGCAGTACTTC. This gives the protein CATAKGFGEQYF.

The CDR3 spells CASTGWIDFTGELFF. CDR3 coding DNA: TGTGCCAGCACAGGGTGGATTGACTTTACCGGGGAGCTGTTTTTT. The chain links TRBV6-5 to TRBJ2-2, with a possible D match to TRBD1 (5 bases). CDR1 and CDR2 (germline): MNHEY, SVGAGI. The germline V and J ends were trimmed by 7 bases and 5 bases, with 17 bases remaining between them. CDR3 length equals 15 residues.

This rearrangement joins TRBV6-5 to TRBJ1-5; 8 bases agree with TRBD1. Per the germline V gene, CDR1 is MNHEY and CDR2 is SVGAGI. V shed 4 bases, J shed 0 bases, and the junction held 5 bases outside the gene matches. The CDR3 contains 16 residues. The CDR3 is CASSSTGDNSNQPQHF. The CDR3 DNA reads TGTGCCAGCAGTTCGACAGGGGATAATAGCAATCAGCCCCAGCATTTT.

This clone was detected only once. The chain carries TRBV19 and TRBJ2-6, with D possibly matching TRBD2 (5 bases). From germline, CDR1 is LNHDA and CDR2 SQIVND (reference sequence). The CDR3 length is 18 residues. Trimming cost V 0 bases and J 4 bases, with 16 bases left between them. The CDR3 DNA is TGTGCCAGTAGTATAGAGAGGCACGGACTGGGGGGGGCCAACGTCCTGACTTTC. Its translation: CASSIERHGLGGANVLTF.

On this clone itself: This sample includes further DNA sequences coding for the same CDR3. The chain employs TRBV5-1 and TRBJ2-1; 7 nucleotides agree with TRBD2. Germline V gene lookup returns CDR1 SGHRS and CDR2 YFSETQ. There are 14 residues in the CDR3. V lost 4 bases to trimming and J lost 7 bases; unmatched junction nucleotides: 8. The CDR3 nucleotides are TGCGCCAGCAGCCCCGGGGGAGCGGGGAATGAGCAGTTCTTC. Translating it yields CASSPGGAGNEQFF.

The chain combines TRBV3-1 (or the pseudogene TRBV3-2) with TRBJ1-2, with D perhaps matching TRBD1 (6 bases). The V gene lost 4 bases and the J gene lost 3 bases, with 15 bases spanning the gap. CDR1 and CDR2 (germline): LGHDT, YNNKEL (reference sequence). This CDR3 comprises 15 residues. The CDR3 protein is CASSRSLQGDYGYTF. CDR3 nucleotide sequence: TGTGCCAGCAGCCGGAGCTTACAGGGAGACTATGGCTACACCTTC.

CDR3 nucleotide sequence: TGTGCCAGCAGCCAACCGTTTCTACCGGGACAGGAGGCCTATGGCTACACCTTC. This encodes CASSQPFLPGQEAYGYTF. The rearrangement links TRBV3-1 (or the pseudogene TRBV3-2) to TRBJ1-2, with 8 positions matching TRBD1. The CDR3 spans 18 residues. Unmatched junction bases numbered 15, after V lost 2 bases and J lost 4 bases. CDR1 and CDR2 (germline): LGHDT, YNNKEL (reference sequence).

The chain's CDR3 is CASSTRASYEQYF. The CDR3, as DNA: TGTGCCAGCAGCACCAGGGCCTCCTACGAGCAGTACTTC. The chain is built from TRBV7-2 and TRBJ2-7; tentatively, D is TRBD1 (5 bases). This CDR3 spans 13 amino acids. Trimming pared 5 bases from V and 0 bases from J, leaving 8 bases between. Germline CDR1 reads SGHTA; CDR2 reads FQGNSA.

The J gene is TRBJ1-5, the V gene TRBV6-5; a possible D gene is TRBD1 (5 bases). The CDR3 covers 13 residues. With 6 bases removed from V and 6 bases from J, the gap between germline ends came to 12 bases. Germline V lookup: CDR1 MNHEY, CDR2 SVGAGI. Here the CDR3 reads CASRGGDSQPQHF. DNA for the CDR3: TGTGCCAGCAGAGGAGGGGATAGTCAGCCCCAGCATTTT.

In DNA, the CDR3 is TGTGCCAGCAGCACACCGGGACAGGGACTTGAAAAACTGTTTTTT. Its translation is CASSTPGQGLEKLFF. V is TRBV27 and J is TRBJ1-4; 9 bases are shared with TRBD1. This CDR3 is built from 15 residues. V lost 6 bases to trimming and J lost 7 bases; unmatched junction nucleotides: 9. Germline V gene data show CDR1 as MNHEY and CDR2 as SMNVEV (reference sequence).

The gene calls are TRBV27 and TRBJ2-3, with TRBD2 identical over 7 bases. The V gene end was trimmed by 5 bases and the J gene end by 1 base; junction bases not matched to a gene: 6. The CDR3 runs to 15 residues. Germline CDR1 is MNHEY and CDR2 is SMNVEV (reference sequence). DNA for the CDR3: TGTGCCAGCAGTCCCCGGGGGGACCGCACAGATACGCAGTATTTT. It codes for CASSPRGDRTDTQYF.

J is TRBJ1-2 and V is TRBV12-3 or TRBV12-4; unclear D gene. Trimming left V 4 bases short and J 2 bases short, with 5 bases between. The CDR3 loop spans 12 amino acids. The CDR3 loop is CASSSYNYGYTF. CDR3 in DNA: TGTGCCAGCAGTTCCTACAACTATGGCTACACCTTC.

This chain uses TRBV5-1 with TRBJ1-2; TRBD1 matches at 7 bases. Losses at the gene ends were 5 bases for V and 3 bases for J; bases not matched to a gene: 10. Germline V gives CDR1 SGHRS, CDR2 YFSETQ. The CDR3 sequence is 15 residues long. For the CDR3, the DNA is TGCGCCAGCAGACGACAGGGCCACCCAGACTATGGCTACACCTTC. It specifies CASRRQGHPDYGYTF.

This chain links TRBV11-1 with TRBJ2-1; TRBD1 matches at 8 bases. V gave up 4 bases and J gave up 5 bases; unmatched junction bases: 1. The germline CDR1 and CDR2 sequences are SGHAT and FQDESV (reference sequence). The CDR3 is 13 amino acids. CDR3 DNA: TGTGCCAGCAGCTGGGACAGGAACAATGAGCAGTTCTTC. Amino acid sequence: CASSWDRNNEQFF.

CDR3 sequence reads: CASSSTQGAHTEAFF. CDR3 nucleotides: TGTGCCAGCAGCTCTACTCAGGGGGCCCACACTGAAGCTTTCTTT. This chain joins TRBV5-4 and TRBJ1-1; 8 bases map to TRBD1. J lost 3 bases, V lost 3 bases, and 7 bases had no gene match. The CDR3 spans 15 residues. Looked up from germline, CDR1 is SGHNT and CDR2 is YYREEE (reference sequence).

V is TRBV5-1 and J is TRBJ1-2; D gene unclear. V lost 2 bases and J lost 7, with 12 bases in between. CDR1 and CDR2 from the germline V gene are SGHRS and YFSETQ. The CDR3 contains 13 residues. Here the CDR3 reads CASSLQPAFGYTF. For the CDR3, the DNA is TGCGCCAGCAGCTTACAGCCTGCTTTTGGCTACACCTTC.

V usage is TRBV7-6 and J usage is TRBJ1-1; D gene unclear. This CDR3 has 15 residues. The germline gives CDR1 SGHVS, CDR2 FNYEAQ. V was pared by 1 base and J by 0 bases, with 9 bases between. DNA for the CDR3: TGTGCCAGCAGCTTAGGCCCGGGGATGAACACTGAAGCTTTCTTT. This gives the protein CASSLGPGMNTEAFF.